This T cell receptor (beta chain) was sequenced in a study of blood T cells in healthy people across ages. Whenever a sample was processed, at least 6 million PBMCs were isolated. Regarding the study as a whole: Versus aged donors, long-lived donors had higher diversity and more naive CD4+ cells. Per million T cells, TCR beta diversity dropped roughly linearly as age increased.

Comments on this clonotype: Its antigen remains unknown. Sequence at one end of the junction differs from germline and may be a read error.

A sample-barcoded 5' primer and a J-beta primer mix were used in a second PCR of roughly 6 to 11 cycles. The template-switch adaptor, which had 12 random nucleotides, put a tag on each cDNA molecule. TCRdb fed the 5' RACE reads into MiXCR, producing one record per CDR3 protein. The top ten hold more than 3% of the sample, which has some 800,000 distinct CDR3 sequences, 20% to 25% seen once. Germline V gene data show CDR1 as SGHRS and CDR2 as YFSETQ. This CDR3 contains 15 residues. These data also featured in a second study, about T cells of mothers and their children.

The sequencing sample was made of blood. The TCR was taken from a boy younger than 18 in good health. V gene TRBV5-1 combines with J gene TRBJ2-7; D is unclear. The CDR3: CASSLVGGVLYGQYF. The CDR3 DNA is TGCGCCAGCAGCTTGGTAGGCGGAGTCCTCTACGGGCAGTACTTC.